A single sample gave rise to the 27 T cell receptor beta chains below, sequenced in a study of cytomegalovirus exposure and HLA in healthy donors. The table came from immunoSEQ multiplex PCR; TCRdb's copy has only in-frame clones and leaves some out. The top ten hold under 0.95% of the sample, which has about 360,000 clones, 86% seen once. The specimen was PBMCs. The receptor source for this set is a young woman in good health and CMV-seronegative.

V is TRBV9 and J is TRBJ1-2, with a possible D match to TRBD1 (6 bases). V gave up 3 bases and J gave up 4 bases, with 22 bases separating them. Germline-derived CDR1 and CDR2 are SGDLS and YYNGEE. CDR3 length equals 17 residues. The CDR3 protein is CASSEGGAGVFSYGYTF. Written as DNA, the CDR3 is TGTGCCAGCAGCGAGGGAGGGGCAGGGGTTTTCTCCTATGGCTACACCTTC.

This clone showed up just once. J is TRBJ2-1 and V is TRBV9; TRBD1 is a possible D gene (6 bases). Trimming stripped 4 bases from V and 4 bases from J, with 12 bases between. In germline, CDR1 is SGDLS, CDR2 YYNGEE. The CDR3 runs 14 residues. The CDR3 here is CASSSTGTYNEQFF. CDR3 coding DNA: TGTGCCAGCAGCTCCACCGGGACATACAATGAGCAGTTCTTC.

This clone was observed a single time. The V call is TRBV5-1, the J call TRBJ2-1, with 12 bases matching TRBD2. This CDR3 contains 15 residues. J lost 9 bases, V lost 6 bases, and 10 bases had no gene match. Germline CDR1 reads SGHRS; CDR2 reads YFSETQ. Here the CDR3 reads CASILAGGPGGEQFF. The DNA for the CDR3 is TGCGCCAGCATCCTAGCGGGAGGGCCGGGGGGTGAGCAGTTCTTC. Filled out from reference TRBV5-1 and TRBJ2-1, the complete variable domain reads KAGVTQTPRYLIKTRGQQVTLSCSPISGHRSVSWYQQTPGQGLQFLFEYFSETQRNKGNFPGRFSGRQFSNSRSEMNVSTLELGDSALYLCASILAGGPGGEQFFGPGTRLTVL.

The chain carries TRBV11-2 and TRBJ1-5; tentative D call: TRBD1 (5 bases). Trimming pared 4 bases from V and 0 bases from J, leaving 22 bases between. This CDR3 is 19 amino acids long. CDR1 SGHAT and CDR2 FQNNGV come from the germline V gene. DNA of the CDR3: TGTGCCAGCAGCTCTATTATTAGGCCAGGGTATCATAGCAATCAGCCCCAGCATTTT. Residues: CASSSIIRPGYHSNQPQHF.

V usage is TRBV19 and J usage is TRBJ2-5, with D tentatively TRBD1 (5 bases). The V gene lost 5 bases and the J gene lost 5 bases, with 12 bases spanning the gap. Germline loops: CDR1 LNHDA, CDR2 SQIVND (reference sequence). CDR3 length equals 13 residues. The CDR3 region is CASSQGDRETQYF. The CDR3 DNA follows: TGTGCCAGTAGTCAAGGGGATAGGGAGACCCAGTACTTC.

This clone was recorded once. The rearrangement links TRBV28 to TRBJ1-5, with D unclear. The V gene lost 2 bases and the J gene lost 4 bases, with 6 bases spanning the gap. The CDR3 is made up of 13 amino acids. CDR1 is MDHEN and CDR2 is SYDVKM in the germline V gene. Here the CDR3 reads CASSLTQNQPQHF. DNA of the CDR3: TGTGCCAGCAGTTTAACTCAAAATCAGCCCCAGCATTTT.

This chain links TRBV4-1 with TRBJ1-1; 10 bases are shared with TRBD1. Trimming at V came to 5 bases and at J to 0 bases, leaving 9 bases not matched to a gene. This CDR3 is built from 17 residues. Germline loops: CDR1 MGHRA, CDR2 YSYEKL. For the CDR3, the DNA is TGCGCCAGCAGCTCACGGACAGGGGGACCCTTGAACACTGAAGCTTTCTTT. Amino acid sequence: CASSSRTGGPLNTEAFF.

The V call is TRBV15, the J call TRBJ2-1, with D maybe TRBD2 (6 bases). Trimming left V 3 bases short and J 5 bases short, with 14 bases between. The CDR3 is made up of 15 amino acids. Germline loops: CDR1 LNHNV, CDR2 YYDKDF (reference sequence). Written as DNA, the CDR3 is TGTGCCACCAGCAGTGGACTAACGGACCACAATGAGCAGTTCTTC. Its translation is CATSSGLTDHNEQFF.

The V gene is TRBV6-5, the J gene TRBJ2-1; 10 bases align to TRBD2. The CDR3 sequence is 16 residues long. Trimming cost V 4 bases and J 4 bases; bases outside gene matches: 7. CDR1 is MNHEY, CDR2 SVGAGI, per germline. The CDR3 region is CASSFRTSGIYNEQFF. CDR3 nucleotides: TGTGCCAGCAGTTTCCGGACTAGCGGAATATACAATGAGCAGTTCTTC.

The CDR3 bases are TGTGCCAGCAGTTTATCGGGGGGACCTGAAGCTTTCTTT. It specifies CASSLSGGPEAFF. The chain links TRBV27 to TRBJ1-1; D perhaps matches TRBD1 (5 bases). This CDR3 is built from 13 residues. V dropped 0 bases and J dropped 6 bases, with 8 bases sitting between them. Germline lookup yields CDR1 MNHEY and CDR2 SMNVEV (reference sequence).

This clone showed up just a few times. This sequence joins TRBV6-5 and TRBJ1-5; D remains unclear. The germline V gene has CDR1 MNHEY and CDR2 SVGAGI. Trimming left V 5 bases short and J 6 bases short, with 11 bases between. The CDR3 sequence is 13 residues long. The CDR3 DNA follows: TGTGCCAGCAGTCTCGGAGTTGGTCAGCCCCAGCATTTT. Translation gives CASSLGVGQPQHF.

The chain links TRBV5-1 to TRBJ2-1, with 12 bases that match TRBD2. CDR3 size: 15 residues. V dropped 6 bases and J dropped 4; count of bases not matched to a gene: 5. The germline gives CDR1 SGHRS, CDR2 YFSETQ. The CDR3 bases are TGCGCCAGCAAAACTAGCGGGGGGTCGTACAATGAGCAGTTCTTC. Amino acids: CASKTSGGSYNEQFF.

J is TRBJ2-3 and V is TRBV2, with 11 bases that match TRBD2. Germline loops: CDR1 SNHLY, CDR2 FYNNEI. Trimming removed 1 base from V and 1 base from J; junction bases left unmatched: 1. The CDR3 spans 16 residues. The CDR3, as DNA: TGTGCCAGCAGTGAAGAGACTAGCGGGGGCACAGATACGCAGTATTTT. This gives the protein CASSEETSGGTDTQYF.

The rearrangement uses TRBV27 and TRBJ2-7, with 7 nucleotides matching TRBD1. J gave up 3 bases and V 3 bases, and 8 bases lay outside the gene matches. This CDR3 is 15 amino acids long. Per germline, CDR1 MNHEY and CDR2 SMNVEV (reference sequence). CDR3 protein: CASSLKDRAFYEQYF. The CDR3 coding sequence is TGTGCCAGCAGTTTGAAAGACAGGGCCTTCTACGAGCAGTACTTC.

As for this clone: The junction shows a germline mismatch at one end, possibly a read error. The rearrangement uses TRBV2 and TRBJ2-1, with 8 bases matching TRBD1. This CDR3 has 15 amino acids. The germline gives CDR1 SNHLY, CDR2 FYNNEI. The CDR3, as DNA: TGTGCCAGCAGGGAAGGACAGGGACGGTACAATGAGCAGTTCTTC. This translates into CASREGQGRYNEQFF.

Note on this clone: The sample carries other DNA sequences with the same CDR3. The chain's CDR3 is CASSYSQGYEQYF. As DNA, the CDR3 is TGTGCCAGCAGTTACTCTCAGGGTTACGAGCAGTACTTC. This chain uses TRBV6-6 with TRBJ2-7; perhaps TRBD1 as D (5 bases). CDR3 length equals 13 residues. Germline CDR1 MNHNY, CDR2 SVGAGI (reference sequence). V dropped 0 bases and J dropped 4 bases, with 7 bases sitting between them.

The chain recombines TRBV28 with TRBJ2-1; 10 bases match TRBD1. The CDR3 covers 18 residues. In germline, CDR1 is MDHEN, CDR2 SYDVKM. Germline trimming cut 11 bases from V and 0 bases from J; bases unmatched to any gene: 16. The CDR3 loop reads CACLPSLGQGSSYNEQFF. The CDR3 nucleotides are TGTGCCTGCCTACCCTCCTTGGGACAGGGGAGCTCCTACAATGAGCAGTTCTTC. The variable domain in full, with the rest retrieved from reference TRBV28 and TRBJ2-1, is DVKVTQSSRYLVKRTGEKVFLECVQDMDHENMFWYRQDPGLGLRLIYFSYDVKMKEKGDIPEGYSVSREKKERFSLILESASTNQTSMYLCACLPSLGQGSSYNEQFFGPGTRLTVL.

The chain is built from TRBV4-1 and TRBJ1-5, with TRBD1 as a possible D gene (5 bases). The ends were cut back, 3 bases at V and 4 bases at J, with 10 bases in the middle. Germline CDR1 reads MGHRA; CDR2 reads YSYEKL. This CDR3 comprises 14 residues. The CDR3 protein is CASSHAGWNQPQHF. Written as DNA, the CDR3 is TGCGCCAGCAGCCACGCAGGGTGGAATCAGCCCCAGCATTTT.

J is TRBJ1-1 and V is TRBV28; no clear D. In germline, CDR1 is MDHEN, CDR2 SYDVKM. Trimming shortened V by 2 bases and J by 4 bases, and 14 bases separated the two germline ends. The CDR3 has 15 amino acids. CDR3: CASSLLGGYGTEAFF. In nucleotides, the CDR3 is TGTGCCAGCAGTTTACTGGGAGGTTATGGCACTGAAGCTTTCTTT.

This chain uses TRBV10-3 with TRBJ2-7; 9 bases fit TRBD2. Germline V gene sequence: CDR1 ENHRY, CDR2 SYGVKD. Trimming took 6 bases from V and 2 from J; bases not matched to a gene: 5. This CDR3 spans 14 amino acids. The CDR3 region has the DNA TGTGCCATCAGAGCTAGCGGGAAGACCTACGAGCAGTACTTC. This gives the protein CAIRASGKTYEQYF.

The chain links TRBV6-4 to TRBJ2-4, with TRBD1 identical over 12 bases. The CDR3 runs 16 residues. The V gene end was trimmed by 7 bases and the J gene end by 7 bases; junction bases not matched to a gene: 11. The germline CDR1 and CDR2 sequences are MRHNA and SNTAGT. The CDR3 DNA is TGTGCCAGCATTAAGCCGGGACAGGGGGCTCAGAACATTCAGTACTTC. Translation: CASIKPGQGAQNIQYF.

The rearrangement links TRBV15 to TRBJ2-3; D may be TRBD2 (7 bases). Germline CDR1 reads LNHNV; CDR2 reads YYDKDF (reference sequence). Trimming removed 0 bases at V and 2 bases at J, with 21 bases between. The CDR3 is made up of 19 amino acids. CDR3 nucleotides: TGTGCCACCAGCAGAGATCAGGGGTATGCGGGGGACCCCACAGATACGCAGTATTTT. Its translation is CATSRDQGYAGDPTDTQYF.

The rearrangement uses TRBV30 and TRBJ1-1; D perhaps matches TRBD1 (6 bases). The ends were cut back, 4 bases at V and 4 bases at J, with 10 bases in the middle. Germline V gene sequence: CDR1 GTSNPN, CDR2 SVGIG (reference sequence). The length of the CDR3 is 12 residues. The CDR3 reads CAWNRVGTEAFF. The CDR3, as DNA: TGTGCCTGGAACAGGGTTGGCACTGAAGCTTTCTTT.

J is TRBJ2-5 and V is TRBV4-1; 9 bases are shared with TRBD2. The germline V gene has CDR1 MGHRA and CDR2 YSYEKL. CDR3 size: 18 residues. The V segment lost 1 base and the J segment 5 bases; nucleotides outside the gene matches: 14. The CDR3 region is CASSQVRAGTSMQETQYF. The CDR3 bases are TGCGCCAGCAGCCAAGTGAGGGCCGGGACTAGCATGCAGGAGACCCAGTACTTC.

This chain connects TRBV6-5 to TRBJ2-7; D possibly corresponds to TRBD2 (6 bases). Germline V CDR1 and CDR2: MNHEY, SVGAGI. V lost 5 bases and J 1 base, leaving 12 bases between the germline ends. The CDR3 loop spans 14 amino acids. For the CDR3, the DNA is TGTGCCAGCAGTCACGGCCGGGAGTCCTACGAGCAGTACTTC. This codes for CASSHGRESYEQYF.

In this sample, this clone turned up once. This sequence joins TRBV27 and TRBJ2-1; D is possibly TRBD2 (6 bases). From germline, CDR1 is MNHEY and CDR2 SMNVEV (reference sequence). Trimming cost V 7 bases and J 7 bases, with 14 bases left between them. CDR3 size: 13 residues. This chain's CDR3 is CASMVRGRNEQFF. DNA of the CDR3: TGTGCCAGCATGGTACGGGGGAGAAATGAGCAGTTCTTC.

The V and J genes are TRBV28 and TRBJ1-2; D is undetermined. Germline-derived CDR1 and CDR2 are MDHEN and SYDVKM. The CDR3 length is 12 residues. The V end was cut by 3 bases, the J end by 2 bases, with 4 bases between. CDR3 DNA: TGTGCCAGCAGTTTCCGGAACTATGGCTACACCTTC. This translates into CASSFRNYGYTF.